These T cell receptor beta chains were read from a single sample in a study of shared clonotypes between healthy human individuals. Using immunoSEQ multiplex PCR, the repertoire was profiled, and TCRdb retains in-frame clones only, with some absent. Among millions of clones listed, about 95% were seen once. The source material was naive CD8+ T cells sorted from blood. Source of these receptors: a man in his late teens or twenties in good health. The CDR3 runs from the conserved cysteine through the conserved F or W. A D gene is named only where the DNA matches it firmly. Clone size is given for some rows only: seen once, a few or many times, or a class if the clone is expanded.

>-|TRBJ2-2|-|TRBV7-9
TGTGCCAGCAGCTTACCTATACTCACCGGGGAGCTGTTTTTT
CASSLPILTGELFF
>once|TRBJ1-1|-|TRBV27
TGTGCCAGCTCCCTAGGATGGGGGCCAGGCACTGAAGCTTTCTTT
CASSLGWGPGTEAFF
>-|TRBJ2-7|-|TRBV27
TGTGCCAGCAGTTTAAGAACCCCGTCCTACGAGCAGTACTTC
CASSLRTPSYEQYF
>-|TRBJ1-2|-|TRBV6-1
TGTGCCAGCAGTGAAATGGGGACGGCCCTTAACTATGGCTACACCTTC
CASSEMGTALNYGYTF
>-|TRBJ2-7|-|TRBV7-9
TGTGCCAGCAGCTCAGCCGACGGGAGCTACGAGCAGTACTTC
CASSSADGSYEQYF
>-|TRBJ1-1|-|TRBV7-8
TGTGCCAGCAGCCCTCGACAGACCTTGAACACTGAAGCTTTCTTT
CASSPRQTLNTEAFF
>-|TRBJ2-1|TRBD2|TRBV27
TGTGCCAGCAGTTTATGGGTGGGGACTAGCGGGAGGAACAATGAGCAGTTCTTC
CASSLWVGTSGRNNEQFF
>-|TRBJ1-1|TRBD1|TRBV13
TGTGCCAGCAGCTTAGGGGGGACAGGGCTAATTCAGTCTGAAGCTTTCTTT
CASSLGGTGLIQSEAFF
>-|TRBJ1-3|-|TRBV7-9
TGTGCCAGCAGCTTACTGTATGAAAACACCATATATTTT
CASSLLYENTIYF
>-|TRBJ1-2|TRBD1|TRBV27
TGTGCCAGCAGTCCCCAGGGGGCAAACTATGGCTACACCTTC
CASSPQGANYGYTF
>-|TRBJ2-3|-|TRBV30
TGTGCCTGGGCGGGGCTCACAGATACGCAGTATTTT
CAWAGLTDTQYF
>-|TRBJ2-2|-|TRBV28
TGTGCCAGCAGTTCACCCCCTCGGGAAAGGGACACCGGGGAGCTGTTTTTT
CASSSPPRERDTGELFF
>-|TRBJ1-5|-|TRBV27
TGTGCCAGCACCCCAGTAGGCCCAGCGGGGAGCAATCAGCCCCAGCATTTT
CASTPVGPAGSNQPQHF
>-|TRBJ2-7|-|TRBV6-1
TGTGCCGGAGGGACGGTCGGATCCTACGAGCAGTACTTC
CAGGTVGSYEQYF
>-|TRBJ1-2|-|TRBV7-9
TGTGCCAGCAGCTTACTAGGTGGGCAGAACTATGGCTACACCTTC
CASSLLGGQNYGYTF
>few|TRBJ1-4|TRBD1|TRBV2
TGTGCCAGCAGGACAGGGGCCGGTGAAAAACTGTTTTTT
CASRTGAGEKLFF
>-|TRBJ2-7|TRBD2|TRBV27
TGTGCCAGCAGCCGGACTAGCGGAGAGACCTACGAGCAGTACTTC
CASSRTSGETYEQYF
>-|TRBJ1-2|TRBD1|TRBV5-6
TGTGCCAGCAGCGGACAGGGGTGGGGCTACACCTTC
CASSGQGWGYTF
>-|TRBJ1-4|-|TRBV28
TGTGCCAGCAGTTCTCAGAGACTGGGCAAAGATAATGAAAAACTGTTTTTT
CASSSQRLGKDNEKLFF
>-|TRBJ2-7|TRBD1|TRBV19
TGTGCCAGTAGTAAGGGGACAGGGGTGGACGAGCAGTACTTC
CASSKGTGVDEQYF
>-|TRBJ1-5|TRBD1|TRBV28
TGTGCCAGCCACGAAACGACAGGGGTGCAGCCCCAGCATTTT
CASHETTGVQPQHF
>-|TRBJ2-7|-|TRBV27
TGTGCCAGCAGTTTAAGTTTTGGGACGCTAGCCTACGAGCAGTACTTC
CASSLSFGTLAYEQYF
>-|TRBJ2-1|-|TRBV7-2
TGTGCCAGCAGCTTAGTAGACGGGGCCTACAATGAGCAGTTCTTC
CASSLVDGAYNEQFF
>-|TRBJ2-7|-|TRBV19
TGTGCCAGTAGTATCGGAGTCCACTACGAGCAGTACTTC
CASSIGVHYEQYF
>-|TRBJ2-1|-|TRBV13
TGTGCCAGCAGCACCCAGGGAGGAGGGTACAATGAGCAGTTCTTC
CASSTQGGGYNEQFF
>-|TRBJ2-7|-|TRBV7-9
TGTGCCAGCGAAGGAGGGGGTGACCCCTACGAGCAGTACTTC
CASEGGGDPYEQYF
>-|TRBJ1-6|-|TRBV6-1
TGTGCCAGCAGTGAAAGCCCTGCAGGGTGGTCACCTAATTCACCCCTCCACTTT
CASSESPAGWSPNSPLHF
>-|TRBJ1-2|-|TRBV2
TGTGCCAGCATCGACGGAGCCTATGGCTACACCTTC
CASIDGAYGYTF
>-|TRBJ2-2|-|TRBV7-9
TGTGCCAGCAGCTTACCCAGGGGTCTAGGTACCGGGGAGCTGTTTTTT
CASSLPRGLGTGELFF
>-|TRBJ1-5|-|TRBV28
TGTGCCAGCAGTTTAAGGCAGCACAATCAGCCCCAGCATTTT
CASSLRQHNQPQHF
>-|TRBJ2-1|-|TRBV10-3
TGTGCCATCAGTGAGTCCCGGGGGCCCTACAATGAGCAGTTCTTC
CAISESRGPYNEQFF
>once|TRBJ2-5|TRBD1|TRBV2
TGTGCCAGCACGGGACAGGGGGCTCTGGAGACCCAGTACTTC
CASTGQGALETQYF
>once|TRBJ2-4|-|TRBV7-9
TGTGCCAGCAGCTTAGTAGGGAGGTCTCGGGACAGCGACAAAAACATTCAGTACTTC
CASSLVGRSRDSDKNIQYF
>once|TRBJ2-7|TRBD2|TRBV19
TGTGCCAGTAGTCCCACTAGCGGGAACGAGCAGTACTTC
CASSPTSGNEQYF
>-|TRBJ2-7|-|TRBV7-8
TGTGCCAGCAGCACCACGGTTCTGGTCCACGAGCAGTACTTC
CASSTTVLVHEQYF
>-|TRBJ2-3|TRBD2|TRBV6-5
TGTGCCAGCAACGGACTAGCGGGCACAGATACGCAGTATTTT
CASNGLAGTDTQYF
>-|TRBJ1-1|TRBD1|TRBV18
TGTGCCAGCTCACCCCTGCAGGGGGTTTTGTGGACTGAAGCTTTCTTT
CASSPLQGVLWTEAFF
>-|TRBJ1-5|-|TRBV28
TGTGCCAGCAGTTTTCCCCAGGAGAGTCTAAATCAGCCCCAGCATTTT
CASSFPQESLNQPQHF
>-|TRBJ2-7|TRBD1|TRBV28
TGTGCCAGCAGTTTGAGGTCAGGACAGGGGGACTACGAGCAGTACTTC
CASSLRSGQGDYEQYF
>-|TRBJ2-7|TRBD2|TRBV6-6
TGTGCCAGCACCTCGACTAGCGTGATGTCCTACGAGCAGTACTTC
CASTSTSVMSYEQYF